This T cell receptor beta chain was sequenced during a study of T cell responses to AZD1222 COVID-19 vaccine. Study observations and caveats: Sampled repertoires all dated from after the peak T cell response. Of the AZD1222 recipients, only six were seropositive at baseline. Clonal diversity may have been underestimated, and the donors were mostly white British, with more females than males. The study found Spike-specific TCR breadth and depth rose after two AZD1222 doses.

This table comes from immunoSEQ multiplex PCR, and its TCRdb copy is limited to in-frame clones, with some not included. This table holds about 150,000 clones, roughly nine tenths found once. Germline values: CDR1 SGHRS, CDR2 YFSETQ. The CDR3 totals 14 residues. Trimming shortened V by 6 bases and J by 0 bases, and 11 bases separated the two germline ends. Turning to this clone: What it binds is not known.

The sequence was obtained from an adult in good health. Sequenced here: peripheral blood, sampled on day 0 of MenACWY control vaccination. The chain uses TRBV5-1 and TRBJ2-3; D not certain. The CDR3: CASTDQSSTDTQYF. In nucleotides, the CDR3 is TGCGCCAGCACGGACCAGTCTAGCACAGATACGCAGTATTTT.